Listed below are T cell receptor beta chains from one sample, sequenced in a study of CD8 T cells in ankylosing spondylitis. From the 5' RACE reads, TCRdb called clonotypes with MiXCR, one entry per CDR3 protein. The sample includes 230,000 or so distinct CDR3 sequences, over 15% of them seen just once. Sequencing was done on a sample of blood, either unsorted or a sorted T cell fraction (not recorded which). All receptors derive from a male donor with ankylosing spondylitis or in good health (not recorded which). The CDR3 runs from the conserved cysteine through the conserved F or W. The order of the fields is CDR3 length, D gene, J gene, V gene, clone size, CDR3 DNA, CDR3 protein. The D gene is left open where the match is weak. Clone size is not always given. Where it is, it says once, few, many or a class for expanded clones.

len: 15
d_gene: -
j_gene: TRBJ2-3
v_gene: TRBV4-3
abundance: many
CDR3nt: TGCGCCAGCAGCCAAGACGGTAAAGACAGGGATACGCAGTATTTT
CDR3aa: CASSQDGKDRDTQYF

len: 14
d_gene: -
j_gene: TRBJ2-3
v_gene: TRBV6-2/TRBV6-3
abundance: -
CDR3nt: TGTGCCAGCACTAGTTACCCTGGAAGGAATACGCAGTATTTT
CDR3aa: CASTSYPGRNTQYF

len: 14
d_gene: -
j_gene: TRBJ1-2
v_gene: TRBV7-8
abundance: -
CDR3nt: TGTGCCAGCAGCCCGGCCCTTGGGGGGATTGGCTACACCTTC
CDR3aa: CASSPALGGIGYTF

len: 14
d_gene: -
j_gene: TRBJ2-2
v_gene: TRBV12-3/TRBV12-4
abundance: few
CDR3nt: TGTGCCAGCAGTTTATCATCCAGGGCCGGGGAGCTGTTTTTT
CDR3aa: CASSLSSRAGELFF

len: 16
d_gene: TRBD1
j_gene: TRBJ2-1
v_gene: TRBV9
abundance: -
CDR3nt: TGTGCCAGCAGCCCCACCCGGGACAGCTCCTACAATGAGCAGTTCTTC
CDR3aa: CASSPTRDSSYNEQFF

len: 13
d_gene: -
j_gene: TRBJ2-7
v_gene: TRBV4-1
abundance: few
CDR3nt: TGCGCCAGCAGCCAGCTAGGGACGGCCGAGCAGTACTTC
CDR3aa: CASSQLGTAEQYF

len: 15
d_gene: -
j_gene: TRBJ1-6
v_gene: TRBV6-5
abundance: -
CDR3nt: TGTGCCAGCAGTTACTCATGGGGGCGAGATTCACCCCTCCACTTT
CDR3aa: CASSYSWGRDSPLHF

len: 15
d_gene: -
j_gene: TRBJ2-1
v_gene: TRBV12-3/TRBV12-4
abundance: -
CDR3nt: TGTGCCAGCAGTTTGGACCAAGCCTCCTACAATGAGCAGTTCTTC
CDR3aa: CASSLDQASYNEQFF

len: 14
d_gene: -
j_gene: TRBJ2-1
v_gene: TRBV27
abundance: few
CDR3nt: TGTGCCAGCAGTCCGCCGACCGGGGGCGATGAGCAGTTCTTC
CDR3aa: CASSPPTGGDEQFF

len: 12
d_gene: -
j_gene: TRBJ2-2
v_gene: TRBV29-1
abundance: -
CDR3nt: TGCAGCGTTGAAAGCCTCCCCGGGGAGCTGTTTTTT
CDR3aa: CSVESLPGELFF

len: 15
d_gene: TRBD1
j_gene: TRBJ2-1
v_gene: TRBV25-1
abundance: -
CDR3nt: TGTGCCAGCAGTGATGGACAGGGCCCCTACAATGAGCAGTTCTTC
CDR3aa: CASSDGQGPYNEQFF

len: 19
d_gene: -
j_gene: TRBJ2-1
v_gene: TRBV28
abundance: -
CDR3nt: TGTGCCAGCAGTTCTTCAGACGGGGACCGCAGCCAAGATTGGGGTGAGCAGTTCTTC
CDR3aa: CASSSSDGDRSQDWGEQFF

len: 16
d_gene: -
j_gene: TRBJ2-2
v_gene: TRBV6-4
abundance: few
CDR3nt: TGTGCCAGCAGTGACTCGGCCCTCACGAACACCGGGGAGCTGTTTTTT
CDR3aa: CASSDSALTNTGELFF

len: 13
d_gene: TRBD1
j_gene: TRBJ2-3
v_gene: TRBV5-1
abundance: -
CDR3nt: TGCGCCAGCGCCGGGACAGGGGGCGAAGCGCAGTATTTT
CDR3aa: CASAGTGGEAQYF

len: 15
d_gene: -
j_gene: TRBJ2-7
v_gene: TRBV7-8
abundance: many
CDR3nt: TGTGCCAGCACCCTTGGGACTGGGAGCTCCTACGAGCAGTACTTC
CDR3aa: CASTLGTGSSYEQYF

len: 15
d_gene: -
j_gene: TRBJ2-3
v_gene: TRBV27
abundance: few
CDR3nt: TGTGCCAGCCGTTGGGAAGGGGCGAGCACAGATACGCAGTATTTT
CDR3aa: CASRWEGASTDTQYF

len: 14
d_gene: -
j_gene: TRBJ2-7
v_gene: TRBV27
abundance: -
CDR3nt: TGTGCCAGCAGTTTGGGCACGGCAGGGATCGAGCAGTACTTC
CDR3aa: CASSLGTAGIEQYF

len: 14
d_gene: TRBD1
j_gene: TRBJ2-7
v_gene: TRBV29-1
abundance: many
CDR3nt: TGCAGCGTTGAAGTGACAGGGGGCTCCTACGAGCAGTACTTC
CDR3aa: CSVEVTGGSYEQYF

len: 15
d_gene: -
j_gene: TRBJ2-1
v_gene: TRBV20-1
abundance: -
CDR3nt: TGCAGTGCTAGAGGGGCGCGGGAAGGCTACAATGAGCAGTTCTTC
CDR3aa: CSARGAREGYNEQFF

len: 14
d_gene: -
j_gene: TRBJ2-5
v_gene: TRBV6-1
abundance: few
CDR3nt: TGTGCCAGCAGCATGATTCGAGGGCAAGAGACCCAGTACTTC
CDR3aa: CASSMIRGQETQYF

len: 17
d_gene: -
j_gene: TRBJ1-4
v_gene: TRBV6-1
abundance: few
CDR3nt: TGTGCCAGCACTCAACGGGGCAGGGGCCCGGCTAATGAAAAACTGTTTTTT
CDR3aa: CASTQRGRGPANEKLFF

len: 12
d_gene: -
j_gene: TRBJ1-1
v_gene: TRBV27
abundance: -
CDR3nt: TGTGCCAGCGCGACAGGGAACACTGAAGCTTTCTTT
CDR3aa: CASATGNTEAFF

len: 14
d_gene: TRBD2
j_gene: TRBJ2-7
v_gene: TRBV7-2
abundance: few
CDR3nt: TGTGCCAGCAGCTTCTTCGGGAGGCCCTACGAGCAGTACTTC
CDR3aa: CASSFFGRPYEQYF

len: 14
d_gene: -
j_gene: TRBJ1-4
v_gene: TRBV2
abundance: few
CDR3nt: TGTGCCAGCAGTGGGACAGCAAGAAATGAAAAACTGTTTTTT
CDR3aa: CASSGTARNEKLFF

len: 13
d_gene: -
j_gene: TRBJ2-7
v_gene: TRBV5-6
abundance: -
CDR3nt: TGTGCCAGCAGCTTGGACAATTTCGTCGAGCAGTACTTC
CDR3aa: CASSLDNFVEQYF